The 14 T cell receptor beta chains reported below all come from one sample, sequenced in a study of OX40 agonist ivuxolimab in advanced cancers. TCRdb's table, derived via immunoSEQ multiplex PCR, lists solely in-frame clones and lacks some. The sample contains 65,000 to 90,000 clones, 75% to 90% of which appear only once. The sequencing here drew on CD4+ or CD8+ T cells sorted from blood, taken in a trial of the OX40 agonist ivuxolimab. All receptors come from an adult with an advanced solid tumor such as melanoma, head and neck, liver or kidney cancer.

CDR3 protein: CASRRGGEGTDTQYF. CDR3 DNA: TGTGCCAGCAGGCGCGGGGGGGAGGGCACAGATACGCAGTATTTT. The chain couples TRBV6-6 to TRBJ2-3; TRBD2 matches 9 bases. J was trimmed by 1 base and V by 6 bases; bases with no gene match: 5. CDR1 and CDR2 from the germline V gene are MNHNY and SVGAGI (reference sequence). CDR3 size: 15 residues.

J is TRBJ2-7 and V is TRBV11-2, with D perhaps matching TRBD1 (6 bases). Deletions cut 3 bases from V and 0 bases from J, with 12 bases between. Germline V lookup: CDR1 SGHAT, CDR2 FQNNGV. The CDR3 is 15 amino acids. The CDR3 sequence is CASSFTQGSSYEQYF. For the CDR3, the DNA is TGTGCCAGCAGCTTCACGCAGGGGAGCTCCTACGAGCAGTACTTC.

The V gene is TRBV5-1, the J gene TRBJ1-1; D remains ambiguous. The CDR3 covers 14 residues. V was trimmed by 4 bases and J by 1 base, leaving 11 bases between them. Germline loops: CDR1 SGHRS, CDR2 YFSETQ. The CDR3 region has the DNA TGCGCCAGCAGCCGTAACGAGAGGAACACTGAAGCTTTCTTT. Translated: CASSRNERNTEAFF.

The V gene is TRBV30, the J gene TRBJ1-4, with D hard to call. The germline V and J ends were trimmed by 0 bases and 5 bases, with 13 bases remaining between them. The CDR3 has 15 residues. Germline CDR1 and CDR2: GTSNPN and SVGIG (reference sequence). The CDR3 loop is CAWSVKRTGNEKLFF. The CDR3 DNA reads as TGTGCCTGGAGTGTAAAAAGGACTGGGAATGAAAAACTGTTTTTT.

DNA for the CDR3: TGTGCCAGCCTAAGGGTGGGGAATGAGCAGTTCTTC. Its translation: CASLRVGNEQFF. This sequence joins TRBV6-5 and TRBJ2-1; D ambiguous. The CDR3 consists of 12 residues. Germline CDR1 MNHEY, CDR2 SVGAGI. V was pared by 8 bases and J by 7 bases, with 12 bases between.

This clone was recorded only once. The CDR3 loop reads CASSIRDPYEQYF. CDR3 bases: TGTGCCAGTAGTATAAGGGACCCCTACGAGCAGTACTTC. The chain is built from TRBV19 and TRBJ2-7, with D possibly called TRBD1 or TRBD2 (5 bases each). The CDR3 loop spans 13 amino acids. The germline V gene has CDR1 LNHDA and CDR2 SQIVND (reference sequence). Trimming took 2 bases from V and 2 from J, leaving 7 bases between them.

This clone was counted between two and nine times. The gene calls are TRBV7-9 and TRBJ2-7; D is possibly TRBD2 (6 bases). CDR1 and CDR2 from the germline V gene are SEHNR and FQNEAQ (reference sequence). V lost 5 bases to trimming and J lost 3 bases, with 20 bases between them. The CDR3 contains 16 residues. The CDR3 coding sequence is TGTGCCAGCAGCCCTCAAGGGAGGACATCAATCTACGAGCAGTACTTC. This sequence encodes CASSPQGRTSIYEQYF.

V and J are TRBV6-5 and TRBJ2-5; a possible D gene is TRBD1 (5 bases). The DNA end lines up better with TRBJ2-7; the J call may be wrong. Germline CDR1 MNHEY, CDR2 SVGAGI. This CDR3 has 14 residues. The CDR3 loop is CASSLDRVTYEQYF. In DNA, the CDR3 is TGTGCCAGCAGCCTTGACAGAGTAACGTACGAGCAGTACTTC.

This rearrangement joins TRBV5-1 to TRBJ2-1, with TRBD2 identical over 7 bases. CDR1 and CDR2 from the germline V gene are SGHRS and YFSETQ. The CDR3 has 13 residues. V was clipped by 0 bases and J by 9 bases; unmatched bases: 3. CDR3 sequence (DNA): TGCGCCAGCAGCTTGGCCCAGCGGGGTGAGCAGTTCTTC. Protein product: CASSLAQRGEQFF.

This sequence joins TRBV18 and TRBJ1-2; D is undetermined. Between the trimmed V and J ends, which lost 4 bases and 4 bases, there was a span of 10 bases. Germline CDR1 is KGHSH and CDR2 is LQKENI. The CDR3 runs to 13 residues. This CDR3 is CASSLGGSYGYTF. The CDR3 bases are TGTGCCAGCTCACTGGGTGGTAGCTATGGCTACACCTTC.

V and J are TRBV7-7 and TRBJ1-1, with a tentative D call TRBD1 (5 bases). Germline assignment: CDR1 SSHAT and CDR2 FNYEAQ (reference sequence). V lost 5 bases and J lost 5, with 18 bases in between. The CDR3 runs to 15 residues. The CDR3 protein is CASSRGVGEWTEAFF. In DNA form, the CDR3 reads TGTGCCAGCAGCCGAGGGGTGGGGGAATGGACTGAAGCTTTCTTT.

The chain uses TRBV19 and TRBJ1-3, with TRBD1 identical over 7 bases. Trimming removed 5 bases from V and 0 bases from J; junction bases left unmatched: 7. The CDR3 loop spans 16 amino acids. Germline values: CDR1 LNHDA, CDR2 SQIVND (reference sequence). CDR3 region: CASSPMDRTSGNTIYF. The CDR3 DNA is TGTGCCAGTAGTCCGATGGACAGGACCTCTGGAAACACCATATATTTT. Using reference TRBV19 and TRBJ1-3 for the parts outside the CDR3, the full variable domain is DGGITQSPKYLFRKEGQNVTLSCEQNLNHDAMYWYRQDPGQGLRLIYYSQIVNDFQKGDIAEGYSVSREKKESFPLTVTSAQKNPTAFYLCASSPMDRTSGNTIYFGEGSWLTVV.

The rearrangement links TRBV9 to TRBJ2-7; the D gene is possibly TRBD2 (6 bases). Trimming removed 4 bases from V and 6 bases from J, with 14 bases in between. Germline V gene sequence: CDR1 SGDLS, CDR2 YYNGEE. The length of the CDR3 is 13 residues. The CDR3 sequence is CASSPIVGGEQYF. DNA for the CDR3: TGTGCCAGCAGCCCCATTGTGGGGGGCGAGCAGTACTTC. The entire variable domain, with the rest obtained from reference TRBV9 and TRBJ2-7, is as follows: DSGVTQTPKHLITATGQRVTLRCSPRSGDLSVYWYQQSLDQGLQFLIQYYNGEERAKGNILERFSAQQFPDLHSELNLSSLELGDSALYFCASSPIVGGEQYFGPGTRLTVT.

V usage is TRBV12-5 and J usage is TRBJ2-1; the D is unclear. Germline V CDR1 and CDR2: LGHNT, FRNRAP. The CDR3 is made up of 15 amino acids. Deletions cut 2 bases from V and 4 bases from J, with 12 bases between. Here the CDR3 reads CASGLNRPLYNEQFF. CDR3 coding DNA: TGTGCTAGTGGTTTGAACCGACCCCTATACAATGAGCAGTTCTTC.